This paragraph covers one T cell receptor (beta chain) sequence. This clone was counted a few times. Its antigen target is currently unknown. It has no much larger one-base neighbor in the sample; base qualities were not kept. The entry originates in a study of T cell responses to AZD1222 COVID-19 vaccine (dated by TCRdb to about 2021). About the investigation overall: TCR sequencing was performed for approximately 240 trial participants, of whom approximately 200 were given two doses of AZD1222 and some 25 were given two doses of MenACWY control vaccine. Trial participants were enrolled by age into subgroups of 18-55, 56-69 and 70-plus years, and roughly 150, 30 and 60 TCR-sequenced participants, respectively, were included in these subgroups.

CDR1 and CDR2, looked up from the germline V gene (reference sequence), are LGHDT and YNNKEL. Trimming costs V 1 base and J 5 bases, and their ends lie 11 bases apart. The CDR3 numbers 14 residues from cysteine through phenylalanine. This entry keeps only the CDR3 DNA: 42 bases, framed from base 1. The CDR3 regions of human TCRbeta chains were analyzed by immunosequencing. The authors' pipeline ran thus. TCRs in the repertoires were matched against a reference library of SARS-CoV-2-specific TCRs that had been generated with the MIRA antigen-specificity platform. Breadth meant the fraction of unique TCRs that were SARS-CoV-2-associated, whereas depth meant the fraction of total T cells that were SARS-CoV-2-associated. Using the MIRA data, each spike-specific TCR was assigned both to the spike region to which the TCR was reactive and to a CD4 or CD8 class. Log10-transformed breadth and depth values were compared by one-way ANOVA with Sidak's multiple comparisons tests. Not all clones reach the TCRdb copy of this immuneACCESS table, which keeps in-frame sequences only. Checked studies attribute under half of the gap to unresolved V genes and leave the rest unexplained. The D gene and trimming were derived from the DNA, and the V and J assignments and clone size from that table. The sample has about 80,000 clones on record, 70% to 90% of them singletons. The ten most abundant clones make up roughly 3.2% of the sample.

The research as a whole found: The vaccine-associated CD4 TCRs covered the entire spike protein, and the dominant responses fell in regions 160-218 and 743-854. Because no day 14 peak-response samples were available, the repertoires could be characterized only after the peak T cell response. Epitopes outside the regions mutated in the B.1.351 and B.1.1.7 variants were reportedly recognized by nearly half of the unique spike-specific TCRs. Participants were mostly white British and included more females than males, and it was suggested by the authors that clonal diversity may have been underestimated. Conclusions about previously exposed vaccinees are limited because only a handful of AZD1222 recipients were SARS-CoV-2 seropositive at baseline. In the small 56-69-year group, the increase in depth fell short of significance, most likely because of low power. Spike-specific TCR breadth and depth rose significantly after two AZD1222 doses compared with day 0 and with MenACWY recipients.

The label giving this sample's time point can be read as: about 28 days (+/-7) after the second vaccine dose. AZD1222 recipients with second doses at about 4 weeks or about 12 weeks were pooled, because spike-specific TCR depth and breadth did not differ between schedules. The vaccinee samples were drawn from two UK trials, COV001 and COV002, one of which was a single-blind randomized controlled phase 2/3 trial testing AZD1222 (ChAdOx1 nCoV-19) in healthy adults. Trial participant PBMC samples were collected at day 0 and day 28 after the second dose for TCRbeta chain sequencing. The receptor was derived from an adult who received the AZD1222 COVID-19 vaccine. The material sequenced was peripheral blood, taken 28 days after the second AZD1222 dose. The V and J genes are TRBV3-1 (or the pseudogene TRBV3-2) and TRBJ1-1; 5 matching bases give a weak D call of TRBD1. At the DNA level, the sequence is TGTGCCAGCAGCCAAGGTTTAGGGGAGACTGAAGCTTTCTTT. Its product reads: CASSQGLGETEAFF.